A selection of T cell receptor beta chains follows, all from one sample in a study of T-cell reconstitution after alpha-beta-depleted transplantation in children. TCRdb ran MiXCR on the PCR reads and lists one entry per CDR3 protein. The table includes over 100,000 distinct CDR3 sequences, under 7% detected once. The sequencing here drew on PBMCs, mostly from graft donor cells, taken 60 days after TCRalphabeta/CD19-depleted stem cell transplant. These TCRs come from a female patient under 10 years old who had a stem cell transplant for Fanconi anemia, so the T cells may come from the graft donor. CDR3s leave out the opening cysteine and the closing phenylalanine or tryptophan. Fields, in order: D gene, J gene, V gene, CDR3 protein. D genes are given only for firm matches.

D: TRBD2; J: TRBJ2-1; V: TRBV5-1; CDR3: ASSLPGTSDGNEQF
D: TRBD1; J: TRBJ2-7; V: TRBV12-3/TRBV12-4; CDR3: ASSSGGYEQY
D: TRBD2; J: TRBJ2-1; V: TRBV5-1; CDR3: ASRSRTSGGDNEQF
D: TRBD2; J: TRBJ2-7; V: TRBV28; CDR3: ASSSGTSGTRSQY
D: NA; J: TRBJ2-3; V: TRBV7-8; CDR3: ASSLGSGASTDTQY
D: NA; J: TRBJ2-7; V: TRBV28; CDR3: ASSLLWGRGGTPYEQY
D: NA; J: TRBJ2-1; V: TRBV3-1; CDR3: ASSQWGHQSSYNEQF
D: TRBD1; J: TRBJ2-3; V: TRBV29-1; CDR3: SALFRGTGVYPDTQY
D: NA; J: TRBJ2-2; V: TRBV10-3; CDR3: AISESVGPYTGELF
D: NA; J: TRBJ1-4; V: TRBV28; CDR3: ASRYRVTNEKLF
D: NA; J: TRBJ1-5; V: TRBV28; CDR3: ASSPGLGLKGNQPQH
D: NA; J: TRBJ2-7; V: TRBV27; CDR3: ASSFGSGSYEQY
D: NA; J: TRBJ2-1; V: TRBV7-8; CDR3: ASSPNLILVPEQF
D: NA; J: TRBJ2-5; V: TRBV11-2; CDR3: ASSRDRSRFL
D: NA; J: TRBJ1-2; V: TRBV19; CDR3: EGRGQAHYGYT
D: TRBD2; J: TRBJ2-1; V: TRBV7-3; CDR3: ASSLLASGGAGEQF
D: NA; J: TRBJ2-3; V: TRBV9; CDR3: ASSNGHLTDTQY
D: NA; J: TRBJ2-7; V: TRBV20-1; CDR3: SARGTRGAGYEQY
D: TRBD2; J: TRBJ2-3; V: TRBV20-1; CDR3: SARDYGGLATDTQY
D: NA; J: TRBJ2-3; V: TRBV7-5; CDR3: ISVPEAYTQRGTRVADTQY
D: TRBD2; J: TRBJ2-5; V: TRBV12-3/TRBV12-4; CDR3: ASSYRLAGGLSQETQY
D: NA; J: TRBJ2-4; V: TRBV20-1; CDR3: SAREGTLTYLEY
D: TRBD1; J: TRBJ1-5; V: TRBV6-1; CDR3: ASSVQGGNNQPQH